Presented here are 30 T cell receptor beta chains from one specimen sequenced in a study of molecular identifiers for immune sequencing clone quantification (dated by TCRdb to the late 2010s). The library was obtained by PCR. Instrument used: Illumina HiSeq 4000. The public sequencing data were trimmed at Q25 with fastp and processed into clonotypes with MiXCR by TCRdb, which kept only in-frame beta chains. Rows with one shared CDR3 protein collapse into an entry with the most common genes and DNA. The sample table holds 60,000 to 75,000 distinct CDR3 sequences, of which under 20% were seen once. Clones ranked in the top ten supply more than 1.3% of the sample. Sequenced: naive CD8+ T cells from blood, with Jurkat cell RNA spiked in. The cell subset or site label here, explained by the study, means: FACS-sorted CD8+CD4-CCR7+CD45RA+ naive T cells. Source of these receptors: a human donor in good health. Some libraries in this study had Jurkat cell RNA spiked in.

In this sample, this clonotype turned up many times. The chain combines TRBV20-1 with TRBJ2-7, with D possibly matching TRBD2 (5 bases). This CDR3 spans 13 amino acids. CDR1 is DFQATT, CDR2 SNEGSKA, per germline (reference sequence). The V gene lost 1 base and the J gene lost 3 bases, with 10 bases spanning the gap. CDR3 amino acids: CSARVAAGYEQYF. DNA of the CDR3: TGCAGTGCTAGAGTGGCGGCGGGCTACGAGCAGTACTTC.

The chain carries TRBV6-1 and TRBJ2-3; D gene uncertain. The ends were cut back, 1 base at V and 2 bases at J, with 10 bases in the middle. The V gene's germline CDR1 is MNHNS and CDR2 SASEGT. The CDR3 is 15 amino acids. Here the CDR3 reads CASSEGDHFTDTQYF. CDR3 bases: TGTGCCAGCAGTGAAGGTGACCATTTCACAGATACGCAGTATTTT.

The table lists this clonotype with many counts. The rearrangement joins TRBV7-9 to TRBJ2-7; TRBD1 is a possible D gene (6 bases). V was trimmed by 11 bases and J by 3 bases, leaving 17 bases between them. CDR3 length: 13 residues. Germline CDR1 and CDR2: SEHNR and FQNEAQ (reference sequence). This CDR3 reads CAHGGRSIYEQYF. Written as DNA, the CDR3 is TGTGCCCATGGGGGCAGGTCGATCTACGAGCAGTACTTC. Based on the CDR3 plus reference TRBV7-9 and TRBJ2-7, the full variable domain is DTGVSQNPRHKITKRGQNVTFRCDPISEHNRLYWYRQTLGQGPEFLTYFQNEAQLEKSRLLSDRFSAERPKGSFSTLEIQRTEQGDSAMYLCAHGGRSIYEQYFGPGTRLTVT.

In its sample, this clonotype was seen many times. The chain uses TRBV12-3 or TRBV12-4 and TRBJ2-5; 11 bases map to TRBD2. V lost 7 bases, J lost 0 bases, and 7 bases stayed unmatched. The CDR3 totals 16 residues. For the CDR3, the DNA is TGTGCCAGCACCCCAGGGGGACTAGCGGACCAAGAGACCCAGTACTTC. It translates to CASTPGGLADQETQYF.

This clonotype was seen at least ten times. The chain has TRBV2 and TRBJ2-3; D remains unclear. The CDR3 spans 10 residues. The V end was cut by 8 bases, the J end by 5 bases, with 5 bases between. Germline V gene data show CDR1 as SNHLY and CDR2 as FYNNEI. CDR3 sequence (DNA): TGTGCCAGCGCTGAAGATACGCAGTATTTT. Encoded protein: CASAEDTQYF.

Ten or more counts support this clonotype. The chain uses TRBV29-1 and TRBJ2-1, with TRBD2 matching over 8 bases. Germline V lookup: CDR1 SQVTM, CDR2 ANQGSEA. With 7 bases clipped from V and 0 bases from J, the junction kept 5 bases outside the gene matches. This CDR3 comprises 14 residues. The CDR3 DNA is TGCAGCGCTCGAGCGGGAGACTCCTACAATGAGCAGTTCTTC. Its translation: CSARAGDSYNEQFF.

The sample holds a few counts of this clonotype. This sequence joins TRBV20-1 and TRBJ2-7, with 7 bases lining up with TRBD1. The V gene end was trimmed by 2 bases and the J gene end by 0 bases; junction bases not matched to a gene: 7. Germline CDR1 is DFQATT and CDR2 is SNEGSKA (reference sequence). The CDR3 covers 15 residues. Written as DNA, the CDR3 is TGCAGTGCTAGACCTCTACAGGGGTACTCCTACGAGCAGTACTTC. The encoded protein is CSARPLQGYSYEQYF.

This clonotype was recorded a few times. CDR3 sequence (DNA): TGTGCCAGCCCGGGACTAGTTCCCGGGGAGCTGTTTTTT. Translated, it gives CASPGLVPGELFF. V and J are TRBV19 and TRBJ2-2, with TRBD2 matching over 8 bases. Germline V gene data show CDR1 as LNHDA and CDR2 as SQIVND (reference sequence). Trimming took 9 bases from V and 6 from J; bases not matched to a gene: 6. The CDR3 has 13 amino acids. The variable domain in full, with the rest retrieved from reference TRBV19 and TRBJ2-2, is DGGITQSPKYLFRKEGQNVTLSCEQNLNHDAMYWYRQDPGQGLRLIYYSQIVNDFQKGDIAEGYSVSREKKESFPLTVTSAQKNPTAFYLCASPGLVPGELFFGEGSRLTVL.

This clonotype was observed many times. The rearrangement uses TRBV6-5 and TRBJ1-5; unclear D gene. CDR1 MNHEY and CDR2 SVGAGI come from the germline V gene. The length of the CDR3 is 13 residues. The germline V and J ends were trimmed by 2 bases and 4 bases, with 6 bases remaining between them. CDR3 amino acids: CASSYAFNQPQHF. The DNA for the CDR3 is TGTGCCAGCAGTTACGCTTTTAATCAGCCCCAGCATTTT.

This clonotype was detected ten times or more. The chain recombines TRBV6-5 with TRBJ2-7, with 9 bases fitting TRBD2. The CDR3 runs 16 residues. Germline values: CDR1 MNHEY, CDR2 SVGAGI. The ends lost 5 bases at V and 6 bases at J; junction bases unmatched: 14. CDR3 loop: CASSLYPNSGSGEQYF. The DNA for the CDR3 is TGTGCCAGCAGTCTTTACCCCAATAGCGGGAGTGGCGAGCAGTACTTC.

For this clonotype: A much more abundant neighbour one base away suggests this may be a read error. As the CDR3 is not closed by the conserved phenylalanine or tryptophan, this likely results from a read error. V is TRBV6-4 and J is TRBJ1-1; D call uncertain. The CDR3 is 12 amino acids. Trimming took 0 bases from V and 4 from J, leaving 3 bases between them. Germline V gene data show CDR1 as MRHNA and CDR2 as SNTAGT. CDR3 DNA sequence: TGTGCCAGCAGTGACTCTAGCACTGAAGCTTTCCTT. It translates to CASSDSSTEAFL.

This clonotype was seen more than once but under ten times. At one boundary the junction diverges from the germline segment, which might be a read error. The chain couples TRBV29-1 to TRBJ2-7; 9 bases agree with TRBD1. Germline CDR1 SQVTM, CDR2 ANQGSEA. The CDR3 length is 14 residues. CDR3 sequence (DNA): TGCAGCGTTCAAGACAGGGGGTCCTCCTACGAGCAGTACTTC. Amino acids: CSVQDRGSSYEQYF.

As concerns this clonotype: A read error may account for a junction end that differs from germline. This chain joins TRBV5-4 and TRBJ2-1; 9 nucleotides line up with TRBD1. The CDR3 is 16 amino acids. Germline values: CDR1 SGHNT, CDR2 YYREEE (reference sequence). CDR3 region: CASSSTGGSAYNEQSF. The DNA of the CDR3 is TGTGCCAGCAGCTCCACAGGGGGCAGCGCCTACAATGAGCAGTCCTTC.

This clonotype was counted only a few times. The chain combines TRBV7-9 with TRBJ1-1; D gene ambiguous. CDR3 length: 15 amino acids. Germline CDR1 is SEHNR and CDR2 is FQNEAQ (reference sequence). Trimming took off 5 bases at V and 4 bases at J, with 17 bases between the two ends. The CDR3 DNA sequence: TGTGCCAGCAGCCAGACGAGAGGGAAGAGCACTGAAGCTTTCTTT. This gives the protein CASSQTRGKSTEAFF.

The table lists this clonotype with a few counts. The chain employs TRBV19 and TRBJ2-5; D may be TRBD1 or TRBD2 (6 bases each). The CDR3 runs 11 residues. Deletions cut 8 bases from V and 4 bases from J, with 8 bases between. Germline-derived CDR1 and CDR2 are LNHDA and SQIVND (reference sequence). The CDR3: CASGGLETQYF. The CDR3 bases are TGTGCCAGTGGGGGGCTAGAGACCCAGTACTTC.

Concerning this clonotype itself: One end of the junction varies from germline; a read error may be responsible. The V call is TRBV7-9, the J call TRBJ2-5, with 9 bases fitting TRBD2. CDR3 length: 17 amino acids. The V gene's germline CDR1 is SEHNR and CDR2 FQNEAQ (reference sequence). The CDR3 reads CASGLGWAGGGQETQYF. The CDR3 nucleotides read TGTGCCAGCGGCTTAGGCTGGGCGGGAGGGGGGCAAGAGACCCAGTACTTC. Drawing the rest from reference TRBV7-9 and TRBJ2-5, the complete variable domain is DTGVSQNPRHKITKRGQNVTFRCDPISEHNRLYWYRQTLGQGPEFLTYFQNEAQLEKSRLLSDRFSAERPKGSFSTLEIQRTEQGDSAMYLCASGLGWAGGGQETQYFGPGTRLLVL.

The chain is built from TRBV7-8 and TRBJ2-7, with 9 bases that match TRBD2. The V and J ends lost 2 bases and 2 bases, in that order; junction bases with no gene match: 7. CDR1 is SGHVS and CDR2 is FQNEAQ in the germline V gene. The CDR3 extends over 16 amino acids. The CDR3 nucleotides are TGTGCCAGCAGCTTATTCTTGACTAGCGGAACCTACGAGCAGTACTTC. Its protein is CASSLFLTSGTYEQYF.

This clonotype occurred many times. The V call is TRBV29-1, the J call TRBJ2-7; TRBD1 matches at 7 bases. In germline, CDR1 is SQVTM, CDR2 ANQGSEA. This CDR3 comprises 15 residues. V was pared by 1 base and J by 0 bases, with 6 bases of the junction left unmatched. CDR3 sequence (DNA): TGCAGCGTTGAAGTTTTTGGACAGGACTCCTACGAGCAGTACTTC. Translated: CSVEVFGQDSYEQYF.

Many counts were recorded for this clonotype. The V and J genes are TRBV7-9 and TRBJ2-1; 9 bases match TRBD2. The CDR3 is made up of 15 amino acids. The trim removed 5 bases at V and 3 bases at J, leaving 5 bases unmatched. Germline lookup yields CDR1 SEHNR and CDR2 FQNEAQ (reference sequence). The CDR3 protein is CASSLTSGYYNEQFF. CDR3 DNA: TGTGCCAGCAGCCTTACTAGCGGGTACTACAATGAGCAGTTCTTC. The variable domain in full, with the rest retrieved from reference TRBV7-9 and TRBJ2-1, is DTGVSQNPRHKITKRGQNVTFRCDPISEHNRLYWYRQTLGQGPEFLTYFQNEAQLEKSRLLSDRFSAERPKGSFSTLEIQRTEQGDSAMYLCASSLTSGYYNEQFFGPGTRLTVL.

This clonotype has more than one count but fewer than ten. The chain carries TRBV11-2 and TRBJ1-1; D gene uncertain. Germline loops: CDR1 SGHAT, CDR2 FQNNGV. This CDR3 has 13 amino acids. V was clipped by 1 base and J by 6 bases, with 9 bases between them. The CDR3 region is CASSLGLGAEAFF. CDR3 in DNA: TGTGCCAGCAGCTTAGGCCTGGGAGCTGAAGCTTTCTTT.

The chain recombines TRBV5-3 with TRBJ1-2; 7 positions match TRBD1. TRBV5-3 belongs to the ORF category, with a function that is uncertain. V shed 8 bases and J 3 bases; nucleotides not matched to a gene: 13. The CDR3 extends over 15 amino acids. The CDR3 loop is CASSPVVTGYYGYTF. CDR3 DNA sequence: TGTGCCAGCAGCCCCGTAGTGACAGGGTACTATGGCTACACCTTC.

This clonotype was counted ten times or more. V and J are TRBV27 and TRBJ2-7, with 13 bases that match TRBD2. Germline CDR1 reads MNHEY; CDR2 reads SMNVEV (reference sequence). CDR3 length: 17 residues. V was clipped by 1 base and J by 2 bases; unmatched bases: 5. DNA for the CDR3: TGTGCCAGCAGTTTATTACTAGCGGGAGGGACAGCCTACGAGCAGTACTTC. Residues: CASSLLLAGGTAYEQYF.

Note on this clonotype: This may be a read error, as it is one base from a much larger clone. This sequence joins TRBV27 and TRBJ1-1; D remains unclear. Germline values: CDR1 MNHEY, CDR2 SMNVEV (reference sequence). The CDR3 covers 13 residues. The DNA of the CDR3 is TGTGCCAGCGGTTTATACCTGAATACTGAAGCTTTCTTT. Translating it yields CASGLYLNTEAFF.

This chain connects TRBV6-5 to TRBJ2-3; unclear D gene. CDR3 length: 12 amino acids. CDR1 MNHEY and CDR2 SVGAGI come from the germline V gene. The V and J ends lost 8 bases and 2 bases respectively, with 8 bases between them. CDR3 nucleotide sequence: TGTGCCAGCGGCATGAACACAGATACGCAGTATTTT. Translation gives CASGMNTDTQYF.

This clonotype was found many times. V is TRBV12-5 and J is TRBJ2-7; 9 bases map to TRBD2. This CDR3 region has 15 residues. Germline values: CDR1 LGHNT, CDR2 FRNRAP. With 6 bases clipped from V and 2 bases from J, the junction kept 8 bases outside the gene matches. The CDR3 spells CASGLAGPGPYEQYF. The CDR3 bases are TGTGCTAGTGGCCTAGCGGGACCTGGTCCCTACGAGCAGTACTTC.

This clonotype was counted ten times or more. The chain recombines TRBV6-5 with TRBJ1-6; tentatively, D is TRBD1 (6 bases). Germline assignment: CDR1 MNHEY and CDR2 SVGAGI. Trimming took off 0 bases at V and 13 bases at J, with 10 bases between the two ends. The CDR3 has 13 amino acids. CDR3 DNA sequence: TGTGCCAGCAGTTACTCGGTCCAGGGGCCCCTCCACTTT. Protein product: CASSYSVQGPLHF.

CDR3 DNA sequence: TGCAGTGCTGTTACGGGAGGGCCCCATGAGCAGTTCTTC. Residues: CSAVTGGPHEQFF. The chain links TRBV20-1 to TRBJ2-1; TRBD2 matches 8 bases. This CDR3 contains 13 residues. Trimming took 5 bases from V and 8 from J; bases not matched to a gene: 8. Germline-derived CDR1 and CDR2 are DFQATT and SNEGSKA (reference sequence).

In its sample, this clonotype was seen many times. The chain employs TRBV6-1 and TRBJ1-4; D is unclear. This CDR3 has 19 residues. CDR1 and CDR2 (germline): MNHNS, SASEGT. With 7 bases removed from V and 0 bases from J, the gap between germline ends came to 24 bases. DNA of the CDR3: TGTGCCAGCATCAACGGAATCGCCAGTACTTGGACAACTAATGAAAAACTGTTTTTT. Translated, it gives CASINGIASTWTTNEKLFF.

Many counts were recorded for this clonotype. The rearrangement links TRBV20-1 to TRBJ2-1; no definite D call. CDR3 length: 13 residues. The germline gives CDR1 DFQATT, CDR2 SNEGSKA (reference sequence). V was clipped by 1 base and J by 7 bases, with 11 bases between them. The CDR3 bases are TGCAGTGCTAGAGCCCTTTTGGGAAATGAGCAGTTCTTC. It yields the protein CSARALLGNEQFF.

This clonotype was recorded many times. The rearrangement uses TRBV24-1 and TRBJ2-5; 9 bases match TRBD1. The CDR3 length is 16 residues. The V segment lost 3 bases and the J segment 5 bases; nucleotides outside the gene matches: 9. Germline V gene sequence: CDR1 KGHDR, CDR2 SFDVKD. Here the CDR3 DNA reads TGTGCCACCAGTGATCGGCAACAGGGGGCCGAGGAGACCCAGTACTTC. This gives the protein CATSDRQQGAEETQYF.